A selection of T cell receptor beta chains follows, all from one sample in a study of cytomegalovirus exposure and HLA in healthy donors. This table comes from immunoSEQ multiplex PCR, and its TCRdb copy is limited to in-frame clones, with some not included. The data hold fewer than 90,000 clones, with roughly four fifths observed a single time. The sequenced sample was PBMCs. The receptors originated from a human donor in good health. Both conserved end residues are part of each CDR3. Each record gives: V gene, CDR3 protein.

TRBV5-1	CASSLIGGPLYEQYF
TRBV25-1	CASSEFNEAFF
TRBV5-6	CASSSMTSVGTGELFF
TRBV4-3	CASSQTWTSGGYEQYF
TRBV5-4	CASSLDSRGELFF
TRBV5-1	CASKQLQGAYTEAFF
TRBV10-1	CASSGGQGGLEQYF
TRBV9	CASSVGLTGGIETQYF
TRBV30	CAWSPGTSGGQSYNEQFF
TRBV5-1	CASSPQGQGIDTEAFF
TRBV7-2	CASSLGRTGFNSPLHF
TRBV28	CASRRVTRVYGYPF
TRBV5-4	CASSYPGTGLSYEQYF
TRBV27	CASSLSVTGARQETQYF
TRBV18	CASSLTDTQYF
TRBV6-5	CASMKQGRTGELFF
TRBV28	CASSPPAALLEQYF
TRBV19	CASSIFRTVLIYGYTF
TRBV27	CASSHAPGTENYGYTF
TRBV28	CASSLTSGTGELFF
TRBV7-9	CSSSSRTDLSTDTQYF
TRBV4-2	CASSQFIAGGTDTQYF
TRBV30	CAWGEGLAGVNEQFF
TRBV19	CASSRSRGGEAFF
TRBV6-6	CASSNQRGGQGEQFF
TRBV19	CASTRGGNEQFF
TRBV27	CASSFATNEKLFF
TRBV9	CASSVSGTPTDTQYF
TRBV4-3	CASSQGTGGAFF
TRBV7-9	CASSLVTGGGYQPQHF
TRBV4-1	CASSQDSRGLGYGYTF
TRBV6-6	CASSYSRQGDYGYTF
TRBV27	CASRGGPSFNYGYTF
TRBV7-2	CASSRRGGGTSYEQYF
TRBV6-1	CASSLALDTQYF
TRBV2	CASSEVGFDINYGYTF
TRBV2	CASSGGGDLKEQFF
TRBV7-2	CASSRGQGGPYEQYF
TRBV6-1	CASSVFDRYNEKLFF
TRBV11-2	CASSPISLTGELFF
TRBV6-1	CASTERAVAAGELFF
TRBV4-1	CASSQGGQGISFSVGYTF
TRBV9	CASSQGQLNEKLFF
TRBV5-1	CASSLVETGGNQPQHF
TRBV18	CASSLTDQPQHF
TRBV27	CASTQNRAGQGGTEAFF
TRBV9	CASSVSGNTEAFF
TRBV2	CASTTSGGIETQYF
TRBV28	CASSSGGYGYTF
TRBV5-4	CASSLPSLNTEAFF
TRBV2	CASRWGGVNEKLFF
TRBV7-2	CASSLDGGVGTDTQYF
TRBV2	CASSETGTGWETQYF